This T cell receptor (beta chain) comes out of a study of cytomegalovirus exposure and HLA in healthy donors. Use of 60 Vbeta and 13 Jbeta primers characterized the PCR. Assay: immunoSEQ multiplex PCR; the TCRdb copy retains only in-frame clones and omits some. The sample includes 54,000 or so clones, roughly 53% of them seen just once. This CDR3 comprises 14 residues. The germline gives CDR1 SGHRS, CDR2 YFSETQ. With 0 bases removed from V and 3 bases from J, the gap between germline ends came to 10 bases. Findings and caveats of the study: According to an earlier analysis, most TCR beta V segments yielded productive rearrangements about 87% or about 30% of the time. Reported performance of the classifier showed diagnosis of cytomegalovirus status with high specificity and sensitivity.

This clone occurred a few times. Its antigen is not identified. The receptor was isolated from a human donor in good health. Sequencing was performed on PBMCs. V and J are TRBV5-1 and TRBJ2-7; TRBD1 is a possible D gene (6 bases). CDR3 bases: TGCGCCAGCAGCTTGGAGGGCAGGGGCTACGAGCAGTACTTC. It translates to CASSLEGRGYEQYF.